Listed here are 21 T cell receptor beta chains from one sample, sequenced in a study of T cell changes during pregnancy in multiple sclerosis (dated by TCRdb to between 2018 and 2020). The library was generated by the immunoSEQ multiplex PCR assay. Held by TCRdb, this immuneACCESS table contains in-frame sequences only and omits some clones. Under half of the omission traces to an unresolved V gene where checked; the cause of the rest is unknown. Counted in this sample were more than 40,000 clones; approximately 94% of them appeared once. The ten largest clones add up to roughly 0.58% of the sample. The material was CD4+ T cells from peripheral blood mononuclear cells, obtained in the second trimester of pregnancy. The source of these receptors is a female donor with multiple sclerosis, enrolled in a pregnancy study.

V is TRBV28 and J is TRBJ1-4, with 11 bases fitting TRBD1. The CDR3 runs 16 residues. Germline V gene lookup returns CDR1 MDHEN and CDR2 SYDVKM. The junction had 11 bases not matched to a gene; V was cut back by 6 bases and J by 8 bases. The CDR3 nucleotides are TGTGCCAGCAGACAGCAACCGGGACAGGGGGAGGAAAAACTGTTTTTT. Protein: CASRQQPGQGEEKLFF.

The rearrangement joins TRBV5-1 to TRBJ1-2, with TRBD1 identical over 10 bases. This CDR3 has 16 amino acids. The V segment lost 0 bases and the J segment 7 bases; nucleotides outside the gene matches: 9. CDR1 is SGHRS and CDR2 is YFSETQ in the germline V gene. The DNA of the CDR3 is TGCGCCAGCAGCTTGGGTACGGGACAGGGGTTCGGTGGCTACACCTTC. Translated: CASSLGTGQGFGGYTF.

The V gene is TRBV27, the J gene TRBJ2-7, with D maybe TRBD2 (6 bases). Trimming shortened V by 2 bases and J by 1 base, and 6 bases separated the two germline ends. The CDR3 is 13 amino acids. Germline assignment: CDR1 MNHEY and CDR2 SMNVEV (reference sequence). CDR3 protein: CASSLRESYEQYF. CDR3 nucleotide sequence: TGTGCCAGCAGTTTACGGGAGTCCTACGAGCAGTACTTC.

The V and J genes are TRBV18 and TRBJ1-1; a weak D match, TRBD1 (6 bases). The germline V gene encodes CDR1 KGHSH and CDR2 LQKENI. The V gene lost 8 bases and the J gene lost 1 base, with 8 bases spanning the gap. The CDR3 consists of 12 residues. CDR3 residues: CASQTGNTEAFF. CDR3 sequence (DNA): TGTGCCAGCCAGACAGGGAACACTGAAGCTTTCTTT.

The CDR3 sequence: CASSRLSSGGNTEAFF. DNA of the CDR3: TGTGCCAGCAGCAGGCTAAGCTCAGGGGGAAACACTGAAGCTTTCTTT. The chain links TRBV9 to TRBJ1-1, with 7 bases identical to TRBD1. Germline V gene lookup returns CDR1 SGDLS and CDR2 YYNGEE. V was clipped by 4 bases and J by 2 bases; unmatched bases: 11. CDR3 length: 16 residues.

The CDR3 sequence is CATSRRGEKLFF. The CDR3 nucleotides are TGTGCCACCAGCCGACGGGGTGAAAAACTGTTTTTT. V and J are TRBV15 and TRBJ1-4; D remains ambiguous. V was pared by 5 bases and J by 7 bases, with 8 bases between. The CDR3 covers 12 residues. Per germline, CDR1 LNHNV and CDR2 YYDKDF (reference sequence).

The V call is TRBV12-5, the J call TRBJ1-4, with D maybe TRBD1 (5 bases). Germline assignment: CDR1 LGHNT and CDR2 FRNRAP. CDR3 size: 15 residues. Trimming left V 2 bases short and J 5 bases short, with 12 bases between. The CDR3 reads CASGLQGLPNEKLFF. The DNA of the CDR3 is TGTGCTAGTGGTTTGCAGGGTTTGCCGAATGAAAAACTGTTTTTT.

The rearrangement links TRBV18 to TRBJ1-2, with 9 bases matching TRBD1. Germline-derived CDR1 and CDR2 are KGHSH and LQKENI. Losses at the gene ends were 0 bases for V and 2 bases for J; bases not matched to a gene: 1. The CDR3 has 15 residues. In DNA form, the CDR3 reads TGTGCCAGCTCACCACCCGGGACAGGGAACTATGGCTACACCTTC. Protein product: CASSPPGTGNYGYTF.

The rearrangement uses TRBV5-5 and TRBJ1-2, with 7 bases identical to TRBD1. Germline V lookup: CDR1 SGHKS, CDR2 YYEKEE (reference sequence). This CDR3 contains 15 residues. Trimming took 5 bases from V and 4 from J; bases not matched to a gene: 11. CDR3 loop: CASRSGQAVVYGYTF. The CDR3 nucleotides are TGTGCCAGCAGATCCGGACAGGCGGTCGTCTATGGCTACACCTTC.

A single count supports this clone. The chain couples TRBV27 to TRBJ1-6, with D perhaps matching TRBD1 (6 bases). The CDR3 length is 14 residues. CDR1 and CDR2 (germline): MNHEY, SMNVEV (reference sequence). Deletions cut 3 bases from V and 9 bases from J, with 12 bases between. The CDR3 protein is CASSFPGETSPLHF. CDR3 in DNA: TGTGCCAGCAGTTTCCCAGGGGAAACTTCACCCCTCCACTTT.

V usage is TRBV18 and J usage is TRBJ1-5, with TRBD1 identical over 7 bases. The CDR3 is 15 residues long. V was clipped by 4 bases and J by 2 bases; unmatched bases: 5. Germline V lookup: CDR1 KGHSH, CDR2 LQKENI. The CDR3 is CASSRQGGGNQPQHF. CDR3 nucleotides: TGTGCCAGCTCACGACAGGGCGGGGGCAATCAGCCCCAGCATTTT.

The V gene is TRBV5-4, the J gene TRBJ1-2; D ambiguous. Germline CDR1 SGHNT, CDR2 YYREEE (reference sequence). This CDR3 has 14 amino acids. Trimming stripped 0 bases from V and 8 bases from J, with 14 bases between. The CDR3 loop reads CASSLEGGLYGYTF. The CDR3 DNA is TGTGCCAGCAGCTTGGAGGGAGGGCTGTACGGCTACACCTTC.

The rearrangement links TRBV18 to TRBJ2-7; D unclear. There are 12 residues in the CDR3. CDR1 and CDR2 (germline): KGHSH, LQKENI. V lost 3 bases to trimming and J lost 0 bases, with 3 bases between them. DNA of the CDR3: TGTGCCAGCTCACCCGGCTCCTACGAGCAGTACTTC. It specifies CASSPGSYEQYF.

CDR3 amino acids: CASSPKTRGYTEAFF. CDR3 sequence (DNA): TGTGCCAGCAGTCCTAAGACCAGAGGGTACACTGAAGCTTTCTTT. The rearrangement links TRBV6-5 to TRBJ1-1; D unclear. The CDR3 is 15 amino acids. Germline V gives CDR1 MNHEY, CDR2 SVGAGI. Trimming stripped 5 bases from V and 3 bases from J, with 16 bases between.

The CDR3 reads CSVEKSLAGGYADTQYF. In DNA, the CDR3 is TGCAGCGTTGAAAAGTCACTAGCGGGGGGATACGCAGATACGCAGTATTTT. The chain joins TRBV29-1 to TRBJ2-3, with 12 positions matching TRBD2. V shed 2 bases and J 4 bases; nucleotides not matched to a gene: 10. Germline V gives CDR1 SQVTM, CDR2 ANQGSEA. This CDR3 is built from 17 residues.

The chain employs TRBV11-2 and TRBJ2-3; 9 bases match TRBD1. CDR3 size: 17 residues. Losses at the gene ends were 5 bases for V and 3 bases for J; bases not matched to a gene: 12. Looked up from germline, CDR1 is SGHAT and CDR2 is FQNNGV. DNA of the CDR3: TGTGCCAGCAGCCCGGGGCTGGGACAGGGCTATACAGATACGCAGTATTTT. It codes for CASSPGLGQGYTDTQYF.

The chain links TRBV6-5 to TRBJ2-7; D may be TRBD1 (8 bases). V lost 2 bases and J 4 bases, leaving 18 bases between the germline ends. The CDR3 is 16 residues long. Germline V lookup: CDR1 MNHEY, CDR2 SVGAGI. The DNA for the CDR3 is TGTGCCAGCAGTTACACACCAGGACAGGGAGGGTACGAGCAGTACTTC. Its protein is CASSYTPGQGGYEQYF.

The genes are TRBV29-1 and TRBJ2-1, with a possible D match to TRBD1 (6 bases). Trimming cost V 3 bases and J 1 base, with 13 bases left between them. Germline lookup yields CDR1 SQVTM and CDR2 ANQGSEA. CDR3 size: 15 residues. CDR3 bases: TGCAGCGTTGATAATGGAAGGGGGTCCTACAATGAGCAGTTCTTC. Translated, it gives CSVDNGRGSYNEQFF.

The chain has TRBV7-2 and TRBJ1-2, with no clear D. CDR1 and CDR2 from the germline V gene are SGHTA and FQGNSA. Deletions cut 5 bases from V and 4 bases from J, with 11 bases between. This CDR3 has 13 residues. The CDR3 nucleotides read TGTGCCAGCAGCGCGGCCCTCGCCTATGGCTACACCTTC. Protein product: CASSAALAYGYTF.

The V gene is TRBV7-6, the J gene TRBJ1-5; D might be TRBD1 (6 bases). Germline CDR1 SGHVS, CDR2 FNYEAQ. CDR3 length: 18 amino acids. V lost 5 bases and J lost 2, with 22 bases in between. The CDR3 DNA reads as TGTGCCAGCAGCGAAAGGAGAGAAGGGGGTTTGGGCAATCAGCCCCAGCATTTT. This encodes CASSERREGGLGNQPQHF.

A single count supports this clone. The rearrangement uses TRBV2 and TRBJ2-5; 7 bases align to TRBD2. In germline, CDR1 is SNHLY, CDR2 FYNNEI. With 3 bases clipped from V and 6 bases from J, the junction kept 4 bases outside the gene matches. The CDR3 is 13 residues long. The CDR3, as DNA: TGTGCCAGCAGTGAGCGGGGGTGGCAGACCCAGTACTTC. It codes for CASSERGWQTQYF.